This TCR beta chain comes out of a study of T cell responses to AZD1222 COVID-19 vaccine. CDR3 size: 16 residues. Germline V lookup: CDR1 SGHTA, CDR2 FQGTGA. After removal of 0 bases from V and 4 bases from J, the junction contained 4 bases not matched to a gene. Broader study findings: Baseline seropositivity occurred in only a handful of AZD1222 recipients. Nearly half of spike-specific TCRs reportedly target variant regions that are unmutated in the B.1.351 and B.1.1.7 variants. White British ancestry dominated among donors, who included more females, and clonal diversity was possibly underestimated. After two AZD1222 doses, spike-specific TCR breadth and depth rose versus day 0.

Here immunoSEQ multiplex PCR was the method, and the copy in TCRdb shows in-frame clones only, minus some. The table includes 90,000 to 120,000 clones, around nine tenths detected once. Comment on this clone: Antigen specificity is unknown. In the same sample, other DNA sequences code for this CDR3.

The chain is built from TRBV7-3 and TRBJ1-1; 11 positions match TRBD1. This specimen consisted of peripheral blood, obtained 28 days after the second dose of the MenACWY control vaccine. This clonotype was sampled from an adult who received the MenACWY meningococcal vaccine as a control. As DNA, the CDR3 is TGTGCCAGCAGCTTAACCCCCGGGACAGGGGGCACTGAAGCTTTCTTT. Translation gives CASSLTPGTGGTEAFF.